The TCR beta chain described here comes from a study of glioma-infiltrating T cells after dendritic cell vaccination (dated by TCRdb to about 2016). Concerning the study at large: Of the roughly 15 glioblastoma patients in the cohort, all drawn from Phase I and II dendritic cell vaccination trials, 9 were newly diagnosed and 6 had recurrent disease. The vaccine consisted of monocyte-derived dendritic cells cultured less than 9 days with IL-4 and GM-CSF, then pulsed overnight with autologous tumor lysate. Patients received autologous tumor lysate-pulsed dendritic cell vaccination between about 2003 and 2013. Three intradermal dendritic cell vaccine injections were administered to patients at biweekly intervals in the arm below the axilla. TCR sequencing metrics, including TIL content and tumor-blood repertoire overlap, were correlated with survival after dendritic cell vaccination. In glioblastoma patients vaccinated with dendritic cells, deep sequencing of TCR beta CDR3 regions served to measure the amount of tumor-infiltrating lymphocytes and to compare repertoires between tumor and blood. What the work shows at the level of the full study, not this receptor alone: The cohort was small and heterogeneous, only a few patients had full blood and tumor sets, and even fewer had initial-recurrent tumor pairs. After dendritic cell vaccination, a higher estimated pretreatment TIL content predicted longer time to progression and overall survival. TCR clonality showed no direct relationship with survival, which suggests that a diverse polyclonal response may matter. The TCR overlap response model with three groups was called speculative and said to need prospective validation.

Trimming at the junction amounts to 4 bases on V and 4 bases on J, and the germline ends lie 14 bases apart. CDR1 SGHRS and CDR2 YFSETQ are derived from the germline V gene. Measured from the cysteine to the phenylalanine, the CDR3 is 14 residues long. The kept DNA is CDR3 alone, 42 bases in frame from the first base. Regarding this clone: Its antigen remains undetermined. No much larger clone is present one base from it, and per-base qualities are unavailable.

The time point label of this sample denotes: after dendritic cell vaccination, including at tumor progression/relapse. Selection of patients required sufficient residual fresh-frozen tumor tissue and over two years of available survival data. Molecular status otherwise varied across the glioblastoma patients, but none of them carried an isocitrate dehydrogenase mutation. PBMC were collected before vaccination, two weeks after the third vaccination, and at tumor progression if tumor progression occurred. The Qiagen DNeasy Blood extraction Kit was used to extract genomic DNA. The immunoSEQ assay amplified TCRB CDR3 regions from 2 micrograms of genomic DNA, or from all available DNA when less than that amount was available. Multiplex PCR used 60 forward primers for TCR V beta segments and 13 reverse primers for J beta segments. To estimate the number of reads per starting template, synthetic control templates were added to each sample at limiting dilution. The Illumina HiSeq System generated 87 bp sequencing reads. In the source study's methods: To remove PCR and sequencing errors, closely related sequences were merged with a nearest neighbor algorithm. TCR overlap was defined as the percentage of unique tumor TCR beta sequences that were also present in the same patient's peripheral blood. TCRdb stores this immuneACCESS table with in-frame sequences only. Part of the clones is absent; in the studies checked, under half of the shortfall reflects unresolved V genes, and no reason is known for the rest. The V and J calls and clone size come from that table; D and trimming were worked out from the DNA. The sample data list more than 85,000 clones, and roughly 89% of these were observed just once. The ten biggest clones cover over 2.5% of the sample.

The receptor's source is a human donor with glioblastoma. The chain is made from TRBV5-1 and TRBJ2-5, and possibly TRBD1, on 6 matching bases. The specimen comprised blood, sampled after dendritic cell vaccination. The encoded CDR3 is CASSTQGRGETQYF. DNA sequence: TGCGCCAGCAGCACCCAGGGGCGCGGAGAGACCCAGTACTTC.